The 13 T cell receptor beta chains presented below share a single source sample, sequenced in a study of blood T cell repertoires in COVID-19. The protocol was immunoSEQ multiplex PCR, while the TCRdb copy is restricted to in-frame clones and leaves out a portion. The data contain more than 150,000 clones, about 88% of them singletons. The material sequenced was peripheral blood. The source of these receptors is a man in his fifties or sixties with COVID-19, enrolled during active disease.

The chain has TRBV7-2 and TRBJ1-2; D call uncertain. The V gene's germline CDR1 is SGHTA and CDR2 FQGNSA. The CDR3 has 13 amino acids. V was clipped by 5 bases and J by 5 bases, with 12 bases between them. DNA for the CDR3: TGTGCCAGCAGCCAACAGATTCTTTATGGCTACACCTTC. Protein product: CASSQQILYGYTF.

This clone was recorded only once. V usage is TRBV7-9 and J usage is TRBJ1-6, with 7 bases lining up with TRBD1. Unmatched junction bases numbered 4, after V lost 4 bases and J lost 10 bases. This CDR3 spans 13 amino acids. Germline assignment: CDR1 SEHNR and CDR2 FQNEAQ (reference sequence). CDR3 protein: CASSSGTVSPLHF. The CDR3 DNA sequence: TGTGCCAGCAGCTCGGGGACAGTCTCACCCCTCCACTTT.

The sample holds a few counts of this clone. Additional DNA sequences in this sample encode the identical CDR3. The chain has TRBV18 and TRBJ1-1; D is unresolved. The CDR3 runs 14 residues. V gave up 3 bases and J gave up 1 base, with 9 bases separating them. CDR1 is KGHSH and CDR2 is LQKENI in the germline V gene. The CDR3 nucleotides are TGTGCCAGCTCACCCCAGCGGGGGAACACTGAAGCTTTCTTT. Its translation: CASSPQRGNTEAFF. The full variable domain, in which reference TRBV18 and TRBJ1-1 provide the parts outside the CDR3, is NAGVMQNPRHLVRRRGQEARLRCSPMKGHSHVYWYRQLPEEGLKFMVYLQKENIIDESGMPKERFSAEFPKEGPSILRIQQVVRGDSAAYFCASSPQRGNTEAFFGQGTRLTVV.

This chain links TRBV6-5 with TRBJ2-1; 11 bases are shared with TRBD1. With V trimmed by 6 bases and J by 5 bases, 6 bases remained unmatched. CDR1 and CDR2 from the germline V gene are MNHEY and SVGAGI. This CDR3 is 15 amino acids long. DNA of the CDR3: TGTGCCAGCAGAGCGGACAGGGGGCCTAACAATGAGCAGTTCTTC. Protein: CASRADRGPNNEQFF.

The chain recombines TRBV4-3 with TRBJ1-2; 7 nucleotides match TRBD1. CDR3 length equals 17 residues. The J segment lost 7 bases and the V segment lost 0 bases, leaving 14 bases of the junction unmatched. Germline V gene lookup returns CDR1 LGHNA and CDR2 YSLEER. The CDR3 DNA sequence: TGCGCCAGCAGCCAAGATAGGTCTAGTCGACAGGGTGGTGGCTACACCTTC. Its protein is CASSQDRSSRQGGGYTF.

The chain is built from TRBV25-1 and TRBJ2-7, with D tentatively TRBD2 (5 bases). Trimming took off 3 bases at V and 6 bases at J, with 21 bases between the two ends. The CDR3 runs 16 residues. Germline V gene data show CDR1 as MGHDK and CDR2 as SYGVNS. Written as DNA, the CDR3 is TGTGCCAGCAGTGAGACTTTTTCTAAGAGGGTTAGCGAGCAGTACTTC. Translating it yields CASSETFSKRVSEQYF.

J is TRBJ2-2 and V is TRBV25-1; TRBD2 matches 12 bases. V trimming: 1 base; J trimming: 4 bases; junction bases outside the gene matches: 7. Germline-derived CDR1 and CDR2 are MGHDK and SYGVNS. This CDR3 has 18 residues. For the CDR3, the DNA is TGTGCCAGCAGTGAATTGACTAGCGGGAGAGGGAGCACCGGGGAGCTGTTTTTT. Protein sequence: CASSELTSGRGSTGELFF.

The chain carries TRBV19 and TRBJ1-2, with 8 bases lining up with TRBD1. Looked up from germline, CDR1 is LNHDA and CDR2 is SQIVND (reference sequence). The trim removed 3 bases at V and 5 bases at J, leaving 8 bases unmatched. The CDR3 loop spans 15 amino acids. The CDR3 DNA sequence: TGTGCCAGTAGTATTGGTTGGGACAGGAAATATGGCTACACCTTC. Translated: CASSIGWDRKYGYTF.

This chain links TRBV7-9 with TRBJ2-6, with TRBD1 matching over 9 bases. Germline loops: CDR1 SEHNR, CDR2 FQNEAQ (reference sequence). V lost 5 bases to trimming and J lost 2 bases; unmatched junction nucleotides: 13. The CDR3 loop spans 19 amino acids. The CDR3 DNA is TGTGCCAGCAGCGACGGTAAGGGACAGGGTATCGCTGGGGCCAACGTCCTGACTTTC. This sequence encodes CASSDGKGQGIAGANVLTF.

CDR3 in DNA: TGTGCCAGCGCCACCGGGGTTAATTCACCCCTCCACTTT. It is translated as CASATGVNSPLHF. The chain employs TRBV21-1 and TRBJ1-6. TRBV21-1 is deemed a pseudogene. The CDR3 runs to 13 residues.

This clone occurred once. This chain connects TRBV4-1 to TRBJ2-2, with D tentatively TRBD2 (6 bases). The V end lost 4 bases, the J end lost 0 bases, and 12 bases lay between the germline ends. This CDR3 is 16 amino acids long. Germline CDR1 and CDR2: MGHRA and YSYEKL. CDR3 bases: TGCGCCAGCAGCCCATCTAGCGTAACGAACACCGGGGAGCTGTTTTTT. Translation gives CASSPSSVTNTGELFF.

This clone has more than one count but fewer than ten. V gene TRBV11-1 combines with J gene TRBJ2-5; no clear D gene. The V end was cut by 3 bases, the J end by 0 bases, with 5 bases between. The CDR3 is made up of 13 amino acids. Germline lookup yields CDR1 SGHAT and CDR2 FQDESV (reference sequence). The DNA for the CDR3 is TGTGCCAGCAGCTTTTCGTACCAAGAGACCCAGTACTTC. This encodes CASSFSYQETQYF.

The chain carries TRBV7-2 and TRBJ1-2, with 7 positions matching TRBD1. Per the germline V gene, CDR1 is SGHTA and CDR2 is FQGNSA. The CDR3 is made up of 16 amino acids. J lost 6 bases, V lost 5 bases, and 15 bases had no gene match. The CDR3 DNA follows: TGTGCCAGCAGCGCACAAAAGACAGGGAAGGAAGATGGCTACACCTTC. Encoded protein: CASSAQKTGKEDGYTF.